Below, 32 T cell receptor beta chains from the same sample are listed, as sequenced in a study of cytomegalovirus exposure and HLA in healthy donors (dated by TCRdb to the late 2010s). The method was the immunoSEQ multiplex PCR assay. The multiplex PCR relied on a mix of 60 forward primers for TCR Vbeta segments and 13 reverse primers for TCR Jbeta segments. As stored in TCRdb, this immuneACCESS dataset retains in-frame rearrangements with V and J assigned. A fraction of the clones does not appear; measured against another copy, unresolved V genes explain less than half of the discrepancy, and the remainder lacks a known reason. This sample comprises some 120,000 clones, more than 80% of them detected only once. 3% to 3.5% of the sample is taken by the ten largest. The sample comprised PBMCs. The source is a male donor in good health and CMV-seronegative.

This rearrangement joins TRBV29-1 to TRBJ2-3, with 12 bases identical to TRBD1. The length of the CDR3 is 17 residues. V was clipped by 6 bases and J by 4 bases; unmatched bases: 14. Per germline, CDR1 SQVTM and CDR2 ANQGSEA. The CDR3: CSVGGTPGQGAADTQYF. The CDR3 nucleotides read TGCAGCGTCGGGGGGACCCCGGGACAGGGGGCGGCAGATACGCAGTATTTT.

This clone has just a few counts. The chain links TRBV4-1 to TRBJ2-4; tentatively, D is TRBD2 (5 bases). The V gene's germline CDR1 is MGHRA and CDR2 YSYEKL. The CDR3 is 14 residues long. The ends were cut back, 3 bases at V and 5 bases at J, with 11 bases in the middle. CDR3 protein: CASSHDYAQNIQYF. CDR3 DNA: TGCGCCAGCAGCCACGACTATGCCCAAAACATTCAGTACTTC.

CDR3 nucleotide sequence: TGTGCCAGCAGCTTAGAAGGGCGGGGGTACTTGGGAACACCCCTCCACTTT. This gives the protein CASSLEGRGYLGTPLHF. The chain uses TRBV11-2 and TRBJ1-6; the D gene is possibly TRBD1 (5 bases). The ends were cut back, 0 bases at V and 11 bases at J, with 20 bases in the middle. This CDR3 is built from 17 residues. Germline lookup yields CDR1 SGHAT and CDR2 FQNNGV.

The gene calls are TRBV7-6 and TRBJ2-3; D is uncertain. Deletions cut 2 bases from V and 0 bases from J, with 9 bases between. CDR1 and CDR2 from the germline V gene are SGHVS and FNYEAQ. The CDR3 has 15 residues. CDR3 bases: TGTGCCAGCAGCTTATCAGAATCTAGCACAGATACGCAGTATTTT. Protein product: CASSLSESSTDTQYF.

The rearrangement links TRBV7-9 to TRBJ2-3; a possible D gene is TRBD2 (5 bases). CDR1 is SEHNR and CDR2 is FQNEAQ in the germline V gene (reference sequence). This CDR3 is built from 16 residues. Trimming took 2 bases from V and 1 from J, leaving 13 bases between them. CDR3 coding DNA: TGTGCCAGCAGCTTAACGGCGGGTGGGGGCACAGATACGCAGTATTTT. Protein: CASSLTAGGGTDTQYF.

V usage is TRBV6-5 and J usage is TRBJ1-3; D is unresolved. The CDR3 has 11 residues. Trimming took 2 bases from V and 10 from J, leaving 6 bases between them. Germline V gene data show CDR1 as MNHEY and CDR2 as SVGAGI. The CDR3 DNA follows: TGTGCCAGCAGTTACCTGCAGACCATATATTTT. Protein product: CASSYLQTIYF.

This clone came up once. The chain combines TRBV7-3 with TRBJ1-2, with no clear D. Germline assignment: CDR1 SGHTA and CDR2 FQGTGA. The CDR3 is 13 residues long. Trimming removed 4 bases at V and 3 bases at J, with 9 bases between. The CDR3 loop reads CASSSEEDYGYTF. The CDR3 nucleotides read TGTGCCAGCAGCTCGGAGGAGGACTATGGCTACACCTTC. Full variable domain (rest looked up from reference TRBV7-3 and TRBJ1-2): GAGVSQTPSNKVTEKGKYVELRCDPISGHTALYWYRQSLGQGPEFLIYFQGTGAADDSGLPNDRFFAVRPEGSVSTLKIQRTERGDSAVYLCASSSEEDYGYTFGSGTRLTVV.

The chain is built from TRBV7-2 and TRBJ2-7, with D possibly matching TRBD1 (7 bases). V was trimmed by 5 bases and J by 6 bases, leaving 17 bases between them. The CDR3 extends over 14 amino acids. Germline CDR1 reads SGHTA; CDR2 reads FQGNSA. CDR3 region: CASSVYRQGGEQYF. In nucleotides, the CDR3 is TGTGCCAGCAGCGTTTATCGACAGGGAGGCGAGCAGTACTTC.

The chain recombines TRBV10-2 with TRBJ2-5; D is possibly TRBD2 (5 bases). CDR1 and CDR2 (germline): WSHSY, SAAADI. With 4 bases removed from V and 5 bases from J, the gap between germline ends came to 11 bases. The CDR3 spans 13 residues. CDR3: CASSAPPGETQYF. The DNA for the CDR3 is TGCGCCAGCAGTGCCCCCCCGGGGGAGACCCAGTACTTC.

The chain joins TRBV2 to TRBJ2-7; TRBD1 aligns across 7 bases. J lost 5 bases, V lost 4 bases, and 2 bases had no gene match. Germline CDR1 SNHLY, CDR2 FYNNEI. The CDR3 totals 12 residues. CDR3 amino acids: CASSGDSDEQYF. The CDR3 DNA is TGTGCCAGCAGTGGGGACAGCGACGAGCAGTACTTC. Complete variable domain (other parts from reference TRBV2 and TRBJ2-7): EPEVTQTPSHQVTQMGQEVILRCVPISNHLYFYWYRQILGQKVEFLVSFYNNEISEKSEIFDDQFSVERPDGSNFTLKIRSTKLEDSAMYFCASSGDSDEQYFGPGTRLTVT.

Concerning this clone itself: The sample contains more than one DNA sequence encoding this CDR3. The chain recombines TRBV19 with TRBJ1-1, with D uncertain. Germline CDR1 LNHDA, CDR2 SQIVND (reference sequence). This CDR3 region has 13 residues. With 1 base removed from V and 2 bases from J, the gap between germline ends came to 5 bases. The chain's CDR3 is CASSIALNTEAFF. DNA for the CDR3: TGTGCCAGTAGTATAGCCTTAAACACTGAAGCTTTCTTT.

The chain carries TRBV28 and TRBJ1-4; D is ambiguous. This CDR3 has 14 amino acids. Germline V gene data show CDR1 as MDHEN and CDR2 as SYDVKM. The V end was cut by 6 bases, the J end by 4 bases, with 12 bases between. CDR3: CASSPSGGNEKLFF. For the CDR3, the DNA is TGTGCCAGCAGCCCCTCGGGTGGTAATGAAAAACTGTTTTTT.

The J gene is TRBJ1-1, the V gene TRBV19; a possible D gene is TRBD1 (6 bases). The germline CDR1 and CDR2 sequences are LNHDA and SQIVND (reference sequence). The CDR3 sequence is 13 residues long. Trimming pared 5 bases from V and 8 bases from J, leaving 15 bases between. DNA of the CDR3: TGTGCCAGTAGTCCGGCGGGGGCTCAGGAAGCTTTCTTT. This gives the protein CASSPAGAQEAFF.

The rearrangement links TRBV19 to TRBJ1-5; D is ambiguous. CDR1 LNHDA and CDR2 SQIVND come from the germline V gene (reference sequence). The CDR3 length is 20 residues. Trimming pared 3 bases from V and 4 bases from J, leaving 28 bases between. CDR3 region: CASSIRHWSRVVRGNQPQHF. In DNA form, the CDR3 reads TGTGCCAGTAGTATTCGACACTGGTCCCGGGTGGTGCGGGGAAATCAGCCCCAGCATTTT. The complete variable domain, with remaining parts taken from reference TRBV19 and TRBJ1-5, reads DGGITQSPKYLFRKEGQNVTLSCEQNLNHDAMYWYRQDPGQGLRLIYYSQIVNDFQKGDIAEGYSVSREKKESFPLTVTSAQKNPTAFYLCASSIRHWSRVVRGNQPQHFGDGTRLSIL.

This chain links TRBV27 with TRBJ2-4; tentative D call: TRBD1 (5 bases). CDR1 and CDR2 from the germline V gene are MNHEY and SMNVEV (reference sequence). This CDR3 spans 13 amino acids. The ends were cut back, 3 bases at V and 8 bases at J, with 11 bases in the middle. The CDR3 DNA follows: TGTGCCAGCAGTTTCAGGGATTCGGACATTCAGTACTTC. Translated, it gives CASSFRDSDIQYF.

This clone has only one observation. The chain recombines TRBV2 with TRBJ1-5; a possible D gene is TRBD1 (5 bases). The CDR3 has 15 amino acids. V shed 1 base and J shed 4 bases, with 11 bases lying between them. CDR1 SNHLY and CDR2 FYNNEI come from the germline V gene. The CDR3 loop is CASSEGQILNQPQHF. The DNA for the CDR3 is TGTGCCAGCAGTGAAGGACAGATATTAAATCAGCCCCAGCATTTT.

The table lists this clone with a count of one. The junction differs from germline at one of its ends, possibly a read error. V and J are TRBV4-3 and TRBJ1-3, with 7 bases aligning to TRBD1. Germline values: CDR1 LGHNA, CDR2 YSLEER. CDR3 length: 16 residues. CDR3 DNA: TGCGCCAGCAGCCAAGATCGTCAGGGGGGAGGAAACGCCATATATTTT. It yields the protein CASSQDRQGGGNAIYF.

The chain employs TRBV4-2 and TRBJ2-3, with D uncertain. V shed 1 base and J shed 4 bases, with 12 bases lying between them. Germline assignment: CDR1 LGHNA and CDR2 YNFKEQ. The CDR3 runs 15 residues. The CDR3: CASSQAAFSSDTQYF. The CDR3 bases are TGTGCCAGCAGCCAAGCAGCGTTCTCATCAGATACGCAGTATTTT.

This chain links TRBV15 with TRBJ2-1, with 7 positions matching TRBD2. The CDR3 totals 11 residues. Germline CDR1 reads LNHNV; CDR2 reads YYDKDF (reference sequence). Unmatched junction bases numbered 4, after V lost 5 bases and J lost 12 bases. CDR3 protein: CATSPGEGQFF. DNA for the CDR3: TGTGCCACCAGCCCGGGGGAGGGGCAGTTCTTC. The whole variable domain, remainder taken from reference TRBV15 and TRBJ2-1, is DAMVIQNPRYQVTQFGKPVTLSCSQTLNHNVMYWYQQKSSQAPKLLFHYYDKDFNNEADTPDNFQSRRPNTSFCFLDIRSPGLGDTAMYLCATSPGEGQFFGPGTRLTVL.

On this clone itself: The junction and the germline gene differ at one end; a read error may be behind it. V usage is TRBV7-9 and J usage is TRBJ2-7; 11 nucleotides match TRBD2. CDR1 and CDR2 from the germline V gene are SEHNR and FQNEAQ (reference sequence). The CDR3 has 14 amino acids. The CDR3 here is CSSRAGTSGYEQYF. The CDR3 DNA reads as TGTTCCAGCAGGGCCGGGACTAGCGGTTACGAGCAGTACTTC.

About this clone itself: The same CDR3 also results from other DNA sequences found in this sample. This rearrangement joins TRBV20-1 to TRBJ2-7; maybe TRBD2 (6 bases). The CDR3 runs to 11 residues. Germline V gives CDR1 DFQATT, CDR2 SNEGSKA (reference sequence). Trimming shortened V by 1 base and J by 7 bases, and 8 bases separated the two germline ends. CDR3 sequence reads: CSARGGGEQYF. The CDR3 nucleotides read TGCAGTGCTAGAGGGGGAGGTGAGCAGTACTTC.

The chain couples TRBV18 to TRBJ1-1, with D possibly TRBD1 on 6 matching bases. Germline-derived CDR1 and CDR2 are KGHSH and LQKENI. The V end was cut by 5 bases, the J end by 1 base, with 8 bases between. The CDR3 runs 13 residues. CDR3 DNA: TGTGCCAGCTCAGGGGACACGAACACTGAAGCTTTCTTT. Translating gives CASSGDTNTEAFF. Full variable domain (outside the CDR3, taken from reference TRBV18 and TRBJ1-1): NAGVMQNPRHLVRRRGQEARLRCSPMKGHSHVYWYRQLPEEGLKFMVYLQKENIIDESGMPKERFSAEFPKEGPSILRIQQVVRGDSAAYFCASSGDTNTEAFFGQGTRLTVV.

This clone was seen only a few times. The V call is TRBV10-3, the J call TRBJ1-3, with TRBD1 as a possible D gene (6 bases). V lost 11 bases to trimming and J lost 1 base, with 18 bases between them. Per the germline V gene, CDR1 is ENHRY and CDR2 is SYGVKD. This CDR3 contains 15 residues. CDR3 sequence reads: CAAGGGGYSGNTIYF. The CDR3 nucleotides are TGTGCCGCCGGAGGGGGAGGGTATTCTGGAAACACCATATATTTT.

This clone was found a few times. This chain connects TRBV19 to TRBJ2-1; 7 nucleotides match TRBD1. V dropped 4 bases and J dropped 2; count of bases not matched to a gene: 8. CDR3 size: 16 residues. The germline V gene encodes CDR1 LNHDA and CDR2 SQIVND (reference sequence). CDR3 residues: CASSTKTGKAYNEQFF. The CDR3 region has the DNA TGTGCCAGTAGTACTAAGACAGGGAAAGCCTACAATGAGCAGTTCTTC.

The CDR3 loop reads CASSSGHIEEKLFF. Here the CDR3 DNA reads TGCGCCAGCAGCTCGGGACATATAGAGGAAAAACTGTTTTTT. The chain is built from TRBV5-1 and TRBJ1-4, with D possibly matching TRBD1 (6 bases). The CDR3 covers 14 residues. V dropped 3 bases and J dropped 8 bases, with 14 bases sitting between them. Per the germline V gene, CDR1 is SGHRS and CDR2 is YFSETQ.

The chain links TRBV28 to TRBJ2-5; no reliable D call. The DNA end is a closer match to TRBJ2-7, so the J assignment may be wrong. CDR1 and CDR2 from the germline V gene are MDHEN and SYDVKM. The CDR3 runs to 11 residues. CDR3 region: CASSLGFEQYF. The CDR3 bases are TGTGCCAGCAGTTTGGGCTTCGAGCAGTACTTC.

The rearrangement joins TRBV6-5 to TRBJ1-3; TRBD1 is a possible D gene (5 bases). V lost 5 bases to trimming and J lost 0 bases, with 8 bases between them. This CDR3 contains 14 residues. The germline gives CDR1 MNHEY, CDR2 SVGAGI. The DNA for the CDR3 is TGTGCCAGCAGTGACAGCCGCTCTGGAAACACCATATATTTT. Amino acids: CASSDSRSGNTIYF.

J is TRBJ2-5 and V is TRBV21-1; whether TRBD2, the table's D call, matches the DNA was not checked. TRBV21-1 is deemed a pseudogene. This CDR3 is built from 19 residues. Written as DNA, the CDR3 is TGTGCCAGCAGAACAGCGGGACTAGCGGGAGGACCCTTTCAAGAGACCCAGTACTTC. Protein sequence: CASRTAGLAGGPFQETQYF.

This clone occurred once. This chain links TRBV5-6 with TRBJ2-3, with unresolved D. The V end lost 0 bases, the J end lost 0 bases, and 8 bases lay between the germline ends. The CDR3 runs 15 residues. Germline CDR1 is SGHDT and CDR2 is YYEEEE. The CDR3, as DNA: TGTGCCAGCAGCTTGGGGCGGCCTAGCACAGATACGCAGTATTTT. It translates to CASSLGRPSTDTQYF.

This chain connects TRBV6-6 to TRBJ1-2; no definite D call. The CDR3 length is 11 residues. Germline V gene lookup returns CDR1 MNHNY and CDR2 SVGAGI (reference sequence). Trimming removed 7 bases from V and 6 bases from J, with 9 bases in between. CDR3: CASNLGDGYTF. In DNA form, the CDR3 reads TGTGCCAGCAACCTCGGGGATGGCTACACCTTC.

The chain joins TRBV7-2 to TRBJ2-4; 7 bases are shared with TRBD1. Germline CDR1 is SGHTA and CDR2 is FQGNSA. The CDR3 is made up of 16 amino acids. V gave up 4 bases and J gave up 3 bases; unmatched junction bases: 9. CDR3 protein: CASSWTTGVDKNIQYF. The CDR3 DNA reads as TGTGCCAGCAGCTGGACCACAGGGGTAGACAAAAACATTCAGTACTTC.

This chain connects TRBV30 to TRBJ1-1; tentatively, D is TRBD1 (6 bases). V dropped 7 bases and J dropped 1 base, with 13 bases sitting between them. The CDR3 covers 13 residues. Per germline, CDR1 GTSNPN and CDR2 SVGIG (reference sequence). CDR3 amino acids: CAFCGQPNTEAFF. The CDR3 nucleotides are TGTGCCTTTTGCGGACAGCCGAACACTGAAGCTTTCTTT.